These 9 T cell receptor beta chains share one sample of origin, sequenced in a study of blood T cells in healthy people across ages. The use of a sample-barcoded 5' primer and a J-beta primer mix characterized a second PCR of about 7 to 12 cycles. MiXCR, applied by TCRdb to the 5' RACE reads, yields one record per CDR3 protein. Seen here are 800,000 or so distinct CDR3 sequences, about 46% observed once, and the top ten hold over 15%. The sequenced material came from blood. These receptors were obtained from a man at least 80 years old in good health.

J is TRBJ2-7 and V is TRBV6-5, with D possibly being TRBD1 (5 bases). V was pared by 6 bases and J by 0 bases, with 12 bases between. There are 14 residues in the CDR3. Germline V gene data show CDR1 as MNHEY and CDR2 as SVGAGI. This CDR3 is CASREQVTSYEQYF. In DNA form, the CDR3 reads TGTGCCAGCAGAGAACAGGTTACCTCCTACGAGCAGTACTTC.

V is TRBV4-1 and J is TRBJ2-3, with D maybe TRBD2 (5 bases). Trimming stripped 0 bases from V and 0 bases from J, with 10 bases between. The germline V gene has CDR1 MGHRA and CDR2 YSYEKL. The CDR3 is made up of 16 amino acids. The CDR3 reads CASSQDRLASTDTQYF. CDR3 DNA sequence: TGCGCCAGCAGCCAAGATAGGCTAGCTAGCACAGATACGCAGTATTTT.

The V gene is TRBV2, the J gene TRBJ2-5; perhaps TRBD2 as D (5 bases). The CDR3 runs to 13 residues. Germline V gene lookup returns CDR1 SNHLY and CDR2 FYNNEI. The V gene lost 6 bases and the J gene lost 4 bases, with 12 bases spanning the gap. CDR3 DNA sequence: TGTGCCAGCAGAGGTTTACGGGGAGAGACCCAGTACTTC. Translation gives CASRGLRGETQYF.

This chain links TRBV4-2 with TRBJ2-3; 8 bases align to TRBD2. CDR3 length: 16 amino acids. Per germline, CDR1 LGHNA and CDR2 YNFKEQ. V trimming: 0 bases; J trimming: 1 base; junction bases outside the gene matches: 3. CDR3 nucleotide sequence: TGTGCCAGCAGCCAAGAACTAGCGGACCGCACAGATACGCAGTATTTT. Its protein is CASSQELADRTDTQYF.

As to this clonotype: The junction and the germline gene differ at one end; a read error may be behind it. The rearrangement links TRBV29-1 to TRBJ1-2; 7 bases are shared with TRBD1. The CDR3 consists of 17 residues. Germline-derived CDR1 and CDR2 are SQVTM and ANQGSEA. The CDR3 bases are TGCTGCGTCGCTTCGAGCGGGACAGCCGTTACTAACTATGGCTACACCTTC. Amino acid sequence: CCVASSGTAVTNYGYTF.

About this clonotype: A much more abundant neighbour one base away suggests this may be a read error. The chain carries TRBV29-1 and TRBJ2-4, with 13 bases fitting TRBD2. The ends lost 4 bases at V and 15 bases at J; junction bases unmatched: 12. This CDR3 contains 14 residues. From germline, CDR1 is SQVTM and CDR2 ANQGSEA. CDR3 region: CSVGGLAGREPLYF. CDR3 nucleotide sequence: TGCAGCGTTGGGGGACTAGCGGGAAGGGAGCCACTGTACTTC.

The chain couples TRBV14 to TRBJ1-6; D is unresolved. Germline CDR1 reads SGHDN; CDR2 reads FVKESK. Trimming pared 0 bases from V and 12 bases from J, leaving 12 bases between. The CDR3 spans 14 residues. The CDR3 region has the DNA TGTGCCAGCAGCCAAGATGGGAAAGAACGACCCCTCCACTTT. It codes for CASSQDGKERPLHF.

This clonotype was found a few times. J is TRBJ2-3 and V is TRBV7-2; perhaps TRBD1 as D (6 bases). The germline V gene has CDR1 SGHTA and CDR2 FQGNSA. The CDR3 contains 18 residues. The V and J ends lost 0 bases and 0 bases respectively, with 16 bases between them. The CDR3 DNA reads TGTGCCAGCAGCTTAGCGGCAAGCTACAGGGCAAGCACAGATACGCAGTATTTT. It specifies CASSLAASYRASTDTQYF.

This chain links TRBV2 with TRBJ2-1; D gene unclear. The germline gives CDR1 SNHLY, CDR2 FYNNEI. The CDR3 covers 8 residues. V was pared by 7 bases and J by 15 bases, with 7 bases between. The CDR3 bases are TGTGCCAGCAAAACGACGTTCTTC. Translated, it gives CASKTTFF.